A single sample is the source of the 26 T cell receptor beta chains below, sequenced in a study of T-cell reconstitution after alpha-beta-depleted transplantation in children. Antigens for these TCRs are unknown. Regarding the study as a whole: At one year after transplant, newly produced T cells mostly accounted for T-cell counts and diversity.

Unique molecular identifiers were incorporated during preparation of the TCRbeta library. One entry per CDR3 protein, called by TCRdb with MiXCR from the PCR reads. Of hundreds of thousands of distinct CDR3 sequences listed, 7.5% to 9% are singletons. Sequencing used peripheral blood, obtained 360 days after TCRalphabeta/CD19-depleted stem cell transplant. The receptors were gathered from a female patient aged 2 to 10 who had a stem cell transplant for Fanconi anemia, so the T cells may come from the graft donor.

This clonotype was seen many times. This chain connects TRBV12-3 or TRBV12-4 to TRBJ2-1, with 7 bases aligning to TRBD1. V gave up 4 bases and J gave up 0 bases; unmatched junction bases: 6. The CDR3 spans 16 residues. Here the CDR3 reads CASSSPTGSSYNEQFF. CDR3 in DNA: TGTGCCAGCAGTTCCCCGACAGGGAGCTCCTACAATGAGCAGTTCTTC.

This clonotype was recorded at least ten times. The chain joins TRBV9 to TRBJ1-1; the D gene is possibly TRBD1 (5 bases). The germline gives CDR1 SGDLS, CDR2 YYNGEE. V lost 0 bases and J lost 1, with 7 bases in between. The CDR3 length is 14 residues. CDR3 coding DNA: TGTGCCAGCAGCGTAGCAGGGCCGAACACTGAAGCTTTCTTT. Residues: CASSVAGPNTEAFF.

This chain links TRBV10-3 with TRBJ1-5, with D possibly TRBD1 on 6 matching bases. CDR1 ENHRY and CDR2 SYGVKD come from the germline V gene. Trimming removed 8 bases at V and 2 bases at J, with 16 bases between. This CDR3 spans 15 amino acids. This chain's CDR3 is CAISEGGLRNQPQHF. CDR3 coding DNA: TGTGCCATCTCGGAGGGGGGGCTTCGCAATCAGCCCCAGCATTTT.

This clonotype was found many times. The chain recombines TRBV4-2 with TRBJ2-7, with 8 bases matching TRBD2. This CDR3 contains 16 residues. Trimming removed 4 bases from V and 2 bases from J; junction bases left unmatched: 10. Germline V gene data show CDR1 as LGHNA and CDR2 as YNFKEQ. The CDR3 protein is CASSPLETSETYEQYF. The DNA of the CDR3 is TGTGCCAGCAGCCCGCTAGAGACTAGCGAAACCTACGAGCAGTACTTC.

This clonotype was detected many times. The rearrangement joins TRBV4-2 to TRBJ2-2; 8 bases align to TRBD1. Germline V gene lookup returns CDR1 LGHNA and CDR2 YNFKEQ. Unmatched junction bases numbered 8, after V lost 1 base and J lost 1 base. This CDR3 region has 18 residues. CDR3 bases: TGTGCCAGCAGCCAAGGCCCCCGGACAGGGTGGAACACCGGGGAGCTGTTTTTT. It codes for CASSQGPRTGWNTGELFF.

The CDR3 region has the DNA TGTGCCAGCAGCGCCTCCCGCCGGGGGGCCAACGTCCTGACTTTC. It yields the protein CASSASRRGANVLTF. The chain links TRBV6-2 or TRBV6-3 to TRBJ2-6; D gene unclear. V was pared by 6 bases and J by 4 bases, with 13 bases between. Germline CDR1 and CDR2: MNHEY and SVGEGT. The CDR3 has 15 amino acids.

This clonotype was detected many times. The chain carries TRBV2 and TRBJ2-5; maybe TRBD1 (5 bases). Deletions cut 8 bases from V and 2 bases from J, with 9 bases between. Germline lookup yields CDR1 SNHLY and CDR2 FYNNEI. The CDR3 sequence is 12 residues long. CDR3 loop: CASRRVQETQYF. Here the CDR3 DNA reads TGTGCCAGCCGCAGGGTACAAGAGACCCAGTACTTC.

The table lists this clonotype with many counts. V and J are TRBV2 and TRBJ2-3; D not resolved. The length of the CDR3 is 12 residues. Germline-derived CDR1 and CDR2 are SNHLY and FYNNEI. V lost 6 bases and J lost 2, with 6 bases in between. The CDR3 region has the DNA TGTGCCAGCAGACCCATCACAGATACGCAGTATTTT. The encoded protein is CASRPITDTQYF.

This clonotype was detected many times. This rearrangement joins TRBV12-3 or TRBV12-4 to TRBJ1-1; 8 bases line up with TRBD1. V was clipped by 8 bases and J by 5 bases; unmatched bases: 10. The CDR3 has 14 amino acids. CDR3 residues: CASGHAGGSTEAFF. The DNA for the CDR3 is TGTGCCAGCGGACACGCAGGGGGCAGTACTGAAGCTTTCTTT.

There are many counts of this clonotype. The chain employs TRBV15 and TRBJ2-4; D uncertain. The germline gives CDR1 LNHNV, CDR2 YYDKDF (reference sequence). Trimming shortened V by 4 bases and J by 5 bases, and 3 bases separated the two germline ends. CDR3 length: 11 amino acids. CDR3 nucleotides: TGTGCCACCAGCACCCAAAACATTCAGTACTTC. Protein product: CATSTQNIQYF.

This chain links TRBV4-3 with TRBJ1-2; the D gene is possibly TRBD1 (5 bases). The CDR3 has 13 amino acids. Germline CDR1 and CDR2: LGHNA and YSLEER. V was pared by 0 bases and J by 5 bases, with 7 bases between. CDR3 residues: CASSQDAGYGYTF. The CDR3 coding sequence is TGCGCCAGCAGCCAAGATGCAGGGTATGGCTACACCTTC.

This clonotype was observed at least ten times. The V and J genes are TRBV5-1 and TRBJ2-1, with 11 bases that match TRBD2. The CDR3 runs to 16 residues. The germline gives CDR1 SGHRS, CDR2 YFSETQ. The V and J ends lost 4 bases and 4 bases, in that order; junction bases with no gene match: 7. The CDR3 DNA follows: TGCGCCAGCAGCAAGGACCCTAGCGGGAGGTACAATGAGCAGTTCTTC. Protein: CASSKDPSGRYNEQFF.

In its sample, this clonotype was seen a few times. This chain connects TRBV11-1 to TRBJ1-2; the D gene is possibly TRBD1 (6 bases). Germline CDR1 reads SGHAT; CDR2 reads FQDESV (reference sequence). V shed 5 bases and J shed 4 bases, with 14 bases lying between them. This CDR3 contains 14 residues. The CDR3: CASSRGGGAYGYTF. The CDR3 DNA reads TGTGCCAGCAGCCGTGGGGGGGGGGCCTATGGCTACACCTTC.

The chain recombines TRBV7-9 with TRBJ2-7; D unclear. The CDR3 consists of 13 residues. V lost 3 bases, J lost 0 bases, and 6 bases lay in between. Looked up from germline, CDR1 is SEHNR and CDR2 is FQNEAQ (reference sequence). The CDR3 is CASSFLGSYEQYV. Written as DNA, the CDR3 is TGTGCCAGCAGCTTTCTGGGCTCCTACGAGCAGTACGTC.

Concerning this clonotype: A read error may explain this, as a much larger clone is one base away. This chain joins TRBV7-9 and TRBJ2-5; perhaps TRBD2 as D (5 bases). This CDR3 spans 13 amino acids. Germline CDR1 reads SEHNR; CDR2 reads FQNEAQ (reference sequence). CDR3 protein: CAISLTGTETQYF. The CDR3 bases are TGTGCCATCAGCTTAACGGGAACGGAGACCCAGTACTTC. The whole variable domain, filled in from reference TRBV7-9 and TRBJ2-5, reads DTGVSQNPRHKITKRGQNVTFRCDPISEHNRLYWYRQTLGQGPEFLTYFQNEAQLEKSRLLSDRFSAERPKGSFSTLEIQRTEQGDSAMYLCAISLTGTETQYFGPGTRLLVL.

This clonotype was observed many times. V gene TRBV20-1 combines with J gene TRBJ2-6; D remains unclear. CDR1 is DFQATT and CDR2 is SNEGSKA in the germline V gene (reference sequence). CDR3 length: 15 residues. V gave up 1 base and J gave up 2 bases, with 9 bases separating them. CDR3: CSARAESAGANVLTF. In nucleotides, the CDR3 is TGCAGTGCTAGAGCTGAGTCTGCTGGGGCCAACGTCCTGACTTTC.

This clonotype has a count of ten or more. CDR3 loop: CASSLRQVSDEQYV. Here the CDR3 DNA reads TGTGCCAGCAGCCTGAGACAGGTTTCTGACGAGCAGTACGTC. The chain combines TRBV7-2 with TRBJ2-7; possible D gene TRBD1, 6 bases. V lost 5 bases to trimming and J lost 5 bases, with 16 bases between them. Per germline, CDR1 SGHTA and CDR2 FQGNSA. The CDR3 has 14 amino acids.

In this sample, this clonotype turned up a few times. The chain uses TRBV2 and TRBJ1-2; no definite D call. The CDR3 extends over 10 amino acids. V lost 7 bases and J lost 8, with 8 bases in between. The V gene's germline CDR1 is SNHLY and CDR2 FYNNEI. CDR3 protein: CASMKYGYTF. In nucleotides, the CDR3 is TGTGCCAGCATGAAGTACGGCTACACCTTC.

This chain joins TRBV11-2 and TRBJ1-2; 8 positions agree with TRBD1. Germline CDR1 is SGHAT and CDR2 is FQNNGV. The CDR3 length is 19 residues. V lost 0 bases and J lost 2; bases outside the gene matches: 14. CDR3 nucleotide sequence: TGTGCCAGCAGCTTAGAGCCAGGACAGGGAGAAGTATCGAACTATGGCTACACCTTC. It codes for CASSLEPGQGEVSNYGYTF.

In regard to this clonotype: One end of the junction is discordant with germline, which a read error may explain. The chain joins TRBV6-1 to TRBJ1-3; D not resolved. This CDR3 comprises 13 residues. Germline CDR1 is MNHNS and CDR2 is SASEGT. Here the CDR3 reads CASSRTVGSTIYF. CDR3 nucleotides: TGTGCCAGCAGCAGGACGGTCGGAAGCACCATATATTTT.

This clonotype was found many times. The chain carries TRBV20-1 and TRBJ1-5, with D perhaps matching TRBD1 (5 bases). V was clipped by 6 bases and J by 5 bases, with 14 bases between them. The CDR3 covers 13 residues. Germline V gene data show CDR1 as DFQATT and CDR2 as SNEGSKA (reference sequence). This CDR3 reads CSASGQKDQPQHF. The CDR3 nucleotides are TGCAGTGCGTCGGGGCAAAAGGATCAGCCCCAGCATTTT.

This clonotype was seen repeatedly, ten times or more. The V call is TRBV24-1, the J call TRBJ2-1, with D perhaps TRBD2 (6 bases). The CDR3 is 15 amino acids. V was shortened by 1 base and J by 7 bases, with 13 bases between the two germline ends. Germline V gene lookup returns CDR1 KGHDR and CDR2 SFDVKD. The CDR3 reads CATSDLRLARNEQFF. The CDR3, as DNA: TGTGCCACCAGTGATTTAAGGCTAGCGAGGAATGAGCAGTTCTTC.

This sequence joins TRBV7-3 and TRBJ2-5, with 7 bases matching TRBD1. Germline V gene sequence: CDR1 SGHTA, CDR2 FQGTGA. The V and J ends lost 5 bases and 4 bases, in that order; junction bases with no gene match: 7. CDR3 length: 14 residues. CDR3 sequence reads: CASSQTGPGETQYF. DNA for the CDR3: TGTGCCAGCAGCCAGACAGGGCCGGGAGAGACCCAGTACTTC. Full variable domain (rest looked up from reference TRBV7-3 and TRBJ2-5): GAGVSQTPSNKVTEKGKYVELRCDPISGHTALYWYRQSLGQGPEFLIYFQGTGAADDSGLPNDRFFAVRPEGSVSTLKIQRTERGDSAVYLCASSQTGPGETQYFGPGTRLLVL.

This clonotype came up many times. DNA of the CDR3: TGCGCCAGCAGCTTGGCCGACAGGGCCACAGATACGCAGTATTTT. The encoded protein is CASSLADRATDTQYF. The chain couples TRBV5-1 to TRBJ2-3; 7 bases are a match to TRBD1. This CDR3 comprises 15 residues. With V trimmed by 0 bases and J by 2 bases, 3 bases remained unmatched. Germline V gene lookup returns CDR1 SGHRS and CDR2 YFSETQ.

There are many counts of this clonotype. The chain couples TRBV7-8 to TRBJ2-5, with D unresolved. CDR3 length: 16 amino acids. CDR1 and CDR2 from the germline V gene are SGHVS and FQNEAQ. V was pared by 1 base and J by 0 bases, with 12 bases between. In DNA, the CDR3 is TGTGCCAGCAGCTTAGGGGTAGTGGCTAACCAAGAGACCCAGTACTTC. This gives the protein CASSLGVVANQETQYF.

This clonotype was seen at least ten times. This chain joins TRBV18 and TRBJ2-7, with no clear D. Germline V gene lookup returns CDR1 KGHSH and CDR2 LQKENI. The CDR3 consists of 13 residues. Trimming pared 2 bases from V and 2 bases from J, leaving 7 bases between. This chain's CDR3 is CASSPFPAYEQYF. The CDR3, as DNA: TGTGCCAGCTCACCATTCCCAGCCTACGAGCAGTACTTC.